The clone carrying this T cell receptor beta chain was seen repeatedly, ten times or more. The antigen is undetermined. This record belongs to a study of blood T cells in healthy people across ages. Whole-study findings and limits: Nothing was known about donor CMV status, and this possibly confounded expanded clonotype changes.

The junction had 0 bases not matched to a gene; V was cut back by 4 bases and J by 0 bases. The CDR3 consists of 15 residues. It was with a sample-barcoded 5' primer and a J-beta primer mix that a second PCR of roughly 7 to 12 cycles was run. Sequencing recovered at least 3 million CDR3-containing paired-end reads from each sample. TCRdb reprocessed the 5' RACE reads with MiXCR, giving one entry per CDR3 protein. The data show some 640,000 distinct CDR3 sequences, around 31% seen once. The chain uses TRBV12-3 or TRBV12-4 and TRBJ1-5; TRBD1 aligns across 10 bases. Sequenced material: blood. The clonotype originates from a woman over 75 in good health. CDR3 bases: TGTGCCAGCAGTTGGACAGGGGGTAGCAATCAGCCCCAGCATTTT. The encoded protein is CASSWTGGSNQPQHF.